The 20 T cell receptor beta chains below all came from one sample that was sequenced in a study of shared T cell receptors in the human thymus. The method was immunoSEQ multiplex PCR; TCRdb's version includes in-frame clones alone and lacks a portion of them. This table holds some 640,000 clones, roughly 86% found once. The sample also formed part of further work on human thymus T cells.

The source material was thymocytes. These receptors were obtained from a boy in the first two years of life with a congenital heart defect.

The gene calls are TRBV6-6 and TRBJ1-4; no reliable D call. Germline CDR1 and CDR2: MNHNY and SVGAGI (reference sequence). Trimming stripped 0 bases from V and 1 base from J, with 6 bases between. The CDR3 runs 15 residues. The CDR3 nucleotides are TGTGCCAGCAGTTACTCCGGGGAAACTAATGAAAAACTGTTTTTT. Translated: CASSYSGETNEKLFF.

This clone has a single count. The CDR3 DNA is TGTGCCAGTGAGGGGTGGCACAGGGAATACAATGAGCAGTTCTTC. The encoded protein is CASEGWHREYNEQFF. V gene TRBV6-1 combines with J gene TRBJ2-1; D possibly corresponds to TRBD1 (6 bases). The CDR3 is made up of 15 amino acids. V was cut by 9 bases and J by 4 bases, with 19 bases left in between. The germline gives CDR1 MNHNS, CDR2 SASEGT.

This chain uses TRBV6-5 with TRBJ1-2; 8 bases match TRBD1. This CDR3 comprises 14 residues. In germline, CDR1 is MNHEY, CDR2 SVGAGI. V shed 7 bases and J 4 bases; nucleotides not matched to a gene: 8. The CDR3 loop is CASKQLRGPYGYTF. In DNA, the CDR3 is TGTGCCAGCAAACAACTCAGGGGGCCCTATGGCTACACCTTC.

V is TRBV28 and J is TRBJ2-3; 7 bases are shared with TRBD1. The CDR3 covers 15 residues. Germline V gene data show CDR1 as MDHEN and CDR2 as SYDVKM. V was clipped by 10 bases and J by 3 bases; unmatched bases: 13. In nucleotides, the CDR3 is TGTGCCATAAATCCGGGACCCAGGGGGACAGATACGCAGTATTTT. Its protein is CAINPGPRGTDTQYF.

Points on this clone: A junction end diverges from the germline sequence, so it may reflect a read error. The genes are TRBV5-1 and TRBJ1-2; tentatively, D is TRBD1 (6 bases). Germline V lookup: CDR1 SGHRS, CDR2 YFSETQ. This CDR3 is 12 amino acids long. The CDR3 sequence is CASRKSGDGYPF. CDR3 sequence (DNA): TGCGCCAGCAGAAAATCAGGGGATGGCTACCCCTTC.

The chain joins TRBV27 to TRBJ1-5; D may be TRBD1 (6 bases). V lost 3 bases, J lost 2 bases, and 11 bases lay in between. There are 15 residues in the CDR3. In germline, CDR1 is MNHEY, CDR2 SMNVEV (reference sequence). CDR3 sequence: CASSFAGVGNQPQHF. The DNA for the CDR3 is TGTGCCAGCAGTTTCGCAGGGGTTGGCAATCAGCCCCAGCATTTT.

The chain links TRBV15 to TRBJ1-2; no reliable D call. Deletions cut 3 bases from V and 2 bases from J, with 25 bases between. Germline values: CDR1 LNHNV, CDR2 YYDKDF (reference sequence). The CDR3 has 19 amino acids. CDR3 bases: TGTGCCACCAGCAGTACTTTCCAGCGGACGAACAACATAAACTATGGCTACACCTTC. It translates to CATSSTFQRTNNINYGYTF.

The V and J genes are TRBV6-1 and TRBJ1-2; TRBD1 might be the D (6 bases). There are 12 residues in the CDR3. Germline assignment: CDR1 MNHNS and CDR2 SASEGT. Trimming took 8 bases from V and 2 from J, leaving 9 bases between them. CDR3 nucleotide sequence: TGTGCCAGCGGACAGAGAAACTATGGCTACACCTTC. This gives the protein CASGQRNYGYTF.

This clone has only a few counts. The rearrangement joins TRBV18 to TRBJ2-3, with a tentative D call TRBD1 (5 bases). Trimming shortened V by 2 bases and J by 0 bases, and 12 bases separated the two germline ends. This CDR3 contains 16 residues. The germline V gene encodes CDR1 KGHSH and CDR2 LQKENI. CDR3: CASSPWGSTSTDTQYF. CDR3 nucleotide sequence: TGTGCCAGCTCACCATGGGGCAGCACAAGCACAGATACGCAGTATTTT.

This clone was counted a single time. The chain joins TRBV5-6 to TRBJ1-4; D might be TRBD1 (6 bases). The CDR3 contains 14 residues. Trimming pared 4 bases from V and 4 bases from J, leaving 11 bases between. Germline CDR1 reads SGHDT; CDR2 reads YYEEEE. The CDR3 nucleotides read TGTGCCAGCAGCGCTGACAGGTTTAATGAAAAACTGTTTTTT. As protein: CASSADRFNEKLFF.

The genes are TRBV27 and TRBJ2-6; TRBD2 aligns across 8 bases. The J segment lost 3 bases and the V segment lost 4 bases, leaving 14 bases of the junction unmatched. The CDR3 is 19 amino acids. CDR1 is MNHEY and CDR2 is SMNVEV in the germline V gene (reference sequence). The DNA for the CDR3 is TGTGCCAGCAGTTCCCCGGCGGGGGGACTCCGTTTTGGGGCCAACGTCCTGACTTTC. Amino acids: CASSSPAGGLRFGANVLTF.

This chain links TRBV27 with TRBJ2-5; 7 nucleotides agree with TRBD1. J was trimmed by 0 bases and V by 5 bases; bases with no gene match: 6. This CDR3 is 15 amino acids long. Germline lookup yields CDR1 MNHEY and CDR2 SMNVEV (reference sequence). The CDR3 sequence: CASSPGTVYQETQYF. The CDR3 DNA reads as TGTGCCAGCAGTCCAGGGACAGTGTACCAAGAGACCCAGTACTTC.

This chain joins TRBV2 and TRBJ2-6; D might be TRBD1 (5 bases). The CDR3 is made up of 20 amino acids. The germline V and J ends were trimmed by 6 bases and 0 bases, with 24 bases remaining between them. Germline CDR1 reads SNHLY; CDR2 reads FYNNEI. CDR3 amino acids: CASSHKGPLSGYSGANVLTF. The CDR3 DNA is TGTGCCAGCAGCCACAAGGGGCCCCTGAGTGGGTACTCTGGGGCCAACGTCCTGACTTTC.

The rearrangement links TRBV19 to TRBJ1-3; TRBD1 is a possible D gene (6 bases). Trimming took off 7 bases at V and 2 bases at J, with 15 bases between the two ends. Germline loops: CDR1 LNHDA, CDR2 SQIVND (reference sequence). The CDR3 spans 15 residues. The CDR3 region has the DNA TGTGCCAGTACCAAATACGGGGGGCCTGGAAACACCATATATTTT. Protein: CASTKYGGPGNTIYF.

This clone was recorded only once. The chain recombines TRBV2 with TRBJ2-3; 9 nucleotides match TRBD2. This CDR3 region has 17 residues. Germline CDR1 and CDR2: SNHLY and FYNNEI. Trimming cost V 6 bases and J 5 bases; bases outside gene matches: 15. CDR3 nucleotides: TGTGCCAGCAGCGCCGGCAGGAAGGCTAGCGGGGAAGATACGCAGTATTTT. This sequence encodes CASSAGRKASGEDTQYF. The whole variable domain, filled in from reference TRBV2 and TRBJ2-3, reads EPEVTQTPSHQVTQMGQEVILRCVPISNHLYFYWYRQILGQKVEFLVSFYNNEISEKSEIFDDQFSVERPDGSNFTLKIRSTKLEDSAMYFCASSAGRKASGEDTQYFGPGTRLTVL.

The chain joins TRBV4-2 to TRBJ1-5; D perhaps matches TRBD1 (6 bases). Germline CDR1 LGHNA, CDR2 YNFKEQ. Trimming left V 0 bases short and J 7 bases short, with 7 bases between. The CDR3 loop spans 13 amino acids. The CDR3 DNA follows: TGTGCCAGCAGCCAAGAGGGGGCACAGCCCCAGCATTTT. Translating gives CASSQEGAQPQHF.

The chain is built from TRBV28 and TRBJ2-3; D call uncertain. The CDR3 runs 11 residues. Trimming pared 5 bases from V and 4 bases from J, leaving 4 bases between. The germline gives CDR1 MDHEN, CDR2 SYDVKM. The DNA for the CDR3 is TGTGCCAGCAGTCGGGCAGATACGCAGTATTTT. Protein: CASSRADTQYF. Supplemented by reference TRBV28 and TRBJ2-3, the full variable domain reads DVKVTQSSRYLVKRTGEKVFLECVQDMDHENMFWYRQDPGLGLRLIYFSYDVKMKEKGDIPEGYSVSREKKERFSLILESASTNQTSMYLCASSRADTQYFGPGTRLTVL.

The chain combines TRBV14 with TRBJ2-3; 10 bases map to TRBD2. V lost 0 bases and J lost 0; bases outside the gene matches: 6. CDR3 length equals 18 residues. Germline CDR1 is SGHDN and CDR2 is FVKESK. The CDR3 coding sequence is TGTGCCAGCAGCCAAGATGGCATAGCGGGGGGTAGCACAGATACGCAGTATTTT. Its protein product is CASSQDGIAGGSTDTQYF.

This clone was seen a few times. The chain combines TRBV4-3 with TRBJ2-1; D may be TRBD2 (6 bases). Germline V gene sequence: CDR1 LGHNA, CDR2 YSLEER. V was cut by 0 bases and J by 4 bases, with 7 bases left in between. There are 14 residues in the CDR3. CDR3 coding DNA: TGCGCCAGCAGCCAAGAGACTAGTTACAATGAGCAGTTCTTC. The encoded protein is CASSQETSYNEQFF.

V is TRBV6-5 and J is TRBJ1-1; 9 bases map to TRBD1. After removal of 2 bases from V and 3 bases from J, the junction contained 4 bases not matched to a gene. Germline lookup yields CDR1 MNHEY and CDR2 SVGAGI. The CDR3 runs 15 residues. The CDR3 is CASSYNRDRDTEAFF. The DNA of the CDR3 is TGTGCCAGCAGTTACAACAGGGACAGGGACACTGAAGCTTTCTTT.